This T cell receptor (beta chain) is drawn from a study of identical twins. Only a few counts were recorded for this clonotype. Healthy Caucasians made up all donors. Germline CDR1 is DFQATT and CDR2 is SNEGSKA (reference sequence). Trimming left V 2 bases short and J 4 bases short, with 18 bases between. CDR3 length: 15 amino acids. TCRdb independently ran MiXCR on the 5' RACE reads; one entry per CDR3 protein. The repertoire holds hundreds of thousands of distinct CDR3 sequences, with approximately 8% as singletons. This same sample was also taken into another study, of yellow fever vaccine responses in identical twins.

This TCR derives from a woman younger than 35 in good health. Sequencing was carried out using CD8+ T cells sorted from blood. This rearrangement joins TRBV20-1 to TRBJ2-7; D is perhaps TRBD1 or TRBD2 (6 bases each). The CDR3 DNA sequence: TGCAGTGCTAGATCGGGGGACACCTCCGGGTACGAGCAGTACTTC. It codes for CSARSGDTSGYEQYF.